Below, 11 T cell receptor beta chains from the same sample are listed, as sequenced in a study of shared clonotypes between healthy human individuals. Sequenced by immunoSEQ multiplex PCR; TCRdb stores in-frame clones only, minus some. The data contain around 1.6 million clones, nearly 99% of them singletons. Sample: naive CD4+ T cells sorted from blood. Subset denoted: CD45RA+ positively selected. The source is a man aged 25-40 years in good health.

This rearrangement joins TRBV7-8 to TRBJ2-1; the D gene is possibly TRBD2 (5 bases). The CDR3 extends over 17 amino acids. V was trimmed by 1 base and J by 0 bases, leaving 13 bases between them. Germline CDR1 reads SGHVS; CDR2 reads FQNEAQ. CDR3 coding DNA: TGTGCCAGCAGCTTAGTGTCTAGCCTAAGCTCCTACAATGAGCAGTTCTTC. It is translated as CASSLVSSLSSYNEQFF.

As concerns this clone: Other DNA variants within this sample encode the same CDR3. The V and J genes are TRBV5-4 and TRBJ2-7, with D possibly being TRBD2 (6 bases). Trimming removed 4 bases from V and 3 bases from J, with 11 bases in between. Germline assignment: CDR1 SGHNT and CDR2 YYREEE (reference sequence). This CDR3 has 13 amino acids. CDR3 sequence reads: CASSLPGVYEQYF. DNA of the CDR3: TGTGCCAGCAGCCTTCCGGGAGTCTACGAGCAGTACTTC.

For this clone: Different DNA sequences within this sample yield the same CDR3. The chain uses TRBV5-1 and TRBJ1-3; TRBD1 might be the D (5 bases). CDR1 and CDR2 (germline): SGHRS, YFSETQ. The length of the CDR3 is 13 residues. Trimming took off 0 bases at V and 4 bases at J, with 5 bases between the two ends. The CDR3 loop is CASSLEGGNTIYF. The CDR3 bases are TGCGCCAGCAGCTTGGAGGGGGGAAACACCATATATTTT.

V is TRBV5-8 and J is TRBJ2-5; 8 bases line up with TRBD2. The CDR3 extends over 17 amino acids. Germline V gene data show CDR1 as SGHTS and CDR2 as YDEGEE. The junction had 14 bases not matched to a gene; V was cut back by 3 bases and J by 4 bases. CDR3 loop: CASSWIVASGRLETQYF. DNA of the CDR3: TGTGCCAGCAGCTGGATCGTGGCTAGCGGGCGACTAGAGACCCAGTACTTC.

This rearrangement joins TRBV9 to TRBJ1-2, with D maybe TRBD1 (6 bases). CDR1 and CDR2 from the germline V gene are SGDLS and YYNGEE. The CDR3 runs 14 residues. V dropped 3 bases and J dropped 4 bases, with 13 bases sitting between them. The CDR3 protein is CASSAPGTFYGYTF. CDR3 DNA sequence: TGTGCCAGCAGCGCCCCGGGGACATTCTATGGCTACACCTTC.

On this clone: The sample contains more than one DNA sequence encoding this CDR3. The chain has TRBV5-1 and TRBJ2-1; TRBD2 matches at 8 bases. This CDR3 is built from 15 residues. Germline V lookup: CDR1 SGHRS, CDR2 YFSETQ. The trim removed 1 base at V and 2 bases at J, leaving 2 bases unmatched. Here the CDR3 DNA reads TGCGCCAGCAGCTTGACTAGCGGAACCTACAATGAGCAGTTCTTC. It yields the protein CASSLTSGTYNEQFF.

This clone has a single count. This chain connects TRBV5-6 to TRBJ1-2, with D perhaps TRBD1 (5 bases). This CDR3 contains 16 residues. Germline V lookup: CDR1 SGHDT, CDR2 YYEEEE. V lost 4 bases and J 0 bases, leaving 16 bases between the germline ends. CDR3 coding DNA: TGTGCCAGCAGCCTAAGGGGCGGAGCAGCTAACTATGGCTACACCTTC. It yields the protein CASSLRGGAANYGYTF.

Here the CDR3 DNA reads TGTGCCAGCAGTATTAGCAATCAGCCCCAGCATTTT. As protein: CASSISNQPQHF. The chain has TRBV28 and TRBJ1-5; no clear D gene. The V gene lost 5 bases and the J gene lost 0 bases, with 2 bases spanning the gap. This CDR3 is 12 amino acids long. Germline CDR1 is MDHEN and CDR2 is SYDVKM.

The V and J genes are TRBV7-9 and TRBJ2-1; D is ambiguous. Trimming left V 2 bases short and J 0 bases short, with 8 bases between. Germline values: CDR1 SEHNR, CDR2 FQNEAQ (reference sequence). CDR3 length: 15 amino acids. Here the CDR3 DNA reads TGTGCCAGCAGCTTAACTGCCTCCTCCTACAATGAGCAGTTCTTC. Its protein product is CASSLTASSYNEQFF.

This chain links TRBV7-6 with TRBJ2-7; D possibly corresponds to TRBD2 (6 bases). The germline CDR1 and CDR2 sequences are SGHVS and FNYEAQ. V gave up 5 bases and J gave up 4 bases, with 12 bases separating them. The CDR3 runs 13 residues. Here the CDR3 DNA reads TGTGCCAGCAGCCGGGGGACCCAATACGAGCAGTACTTC. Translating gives CASSRGTQYEQYF.

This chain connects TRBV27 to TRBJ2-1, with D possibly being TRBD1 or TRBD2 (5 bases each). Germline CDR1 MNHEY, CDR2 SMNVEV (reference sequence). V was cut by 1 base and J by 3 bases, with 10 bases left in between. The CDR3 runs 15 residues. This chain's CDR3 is CASSLWGSLYNEQFF. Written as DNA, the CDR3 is TGTGCCAGCAGTTTATGGGGGAGTCTCTACAATGAGCAGTTCTTC.